These 13 T cell receptor beta chains share one sample of origin, sequenced in a study of shared clonotypes between healthy human individuals. TCRdb keeps only in-frame clones here, not all; method: immunoSEQ multiplex PCR. The repertoire has over a million clones, about 96% of them found once; the top ten carry about 1%. The sample taken for sequencing was naive CD4+ T cells sorted from blood. Subset given: CD45RA+ positively selected. The receptors originated from a man aged 25-45 years in good health.

The chain links TRBV5-1 to TRBJ2-7; 9 bases agree with TRBD1. The trim removed 0 bases at V and 6 bases at J, leaving 13 bases unmatched. The CDR3 consists of 17 residues. In germline, CDR1 is SGHRS, CDR2 YFSETQ. This CDR3 reads CASSLVPGQGSGGEQYF. The CDR3 DNA reads TGCGCCAGCAGCTTGGTACCGGGACAGGGTTCGGGAGGCGAGCAGTACTTC.

Here the CDR3 reads CATSRERGSEAFF. CDR3 coding DNA: TGTGCCACCAGCAGAGAACGGGGCTCTGAAGCTTTCTTT. The chain joins TRBV15 to TRBJ1-1; D possibly corresponds to TRBD1 (5 bases). CDR1 and CDR2 (germline): LNHNV, YYDKDF (reference sequence). V shed 0 bases and J shed 6 bases, with 8 bases lying between them. The CDR3 loop spans 13 amino acids. Based on the CDR3 plus reference TRBV15 and TRBJ1-1, the full variable domain is DAMVIQNPRYQVTQFGKPVTLSCSQTLNHNVMYWYQQKSSQAPKLLFHYYDKDFNNEADTPDNFQSRRPNTSFCFLDIRSPGLGDTAMYLCATSRERGSEAFFGQGTRLTVV.

The J gene is TRBJ2-5, the V gene TRBV15, with 10 positions matching TRBD2. Germline CDR1 reads LNHNV; CDR2 reads YYDKDF (reference sequence). The CDR3 totals 15 residues. V shed 3 bases, J shed 4 bases, and the junction held 5 bases outside the gene matches. CDR3 sequence reads: CATSSVAGGLETQYF. CDR3 nucleotides: TGTGCCACCAGCAGCGTAGCGGGAGGCCTAGAGACCCAGTACTTC.

The chain links TRBV7-2 to TRBJ2-5; 10 bases map to TRBD2. From germline, CDR1 is SGHTA and CDR2 FQGNSA. The ends lost 5 bases at V and 5 bases at J; junction bases unmatched: 8. The CDR3 length is 15 residues. The CDR3 region is CASSPSSGSGETQYF. For the CDR3, the DNA is TGTGCCAGCAGCCCTTCTAGCGGGAGTGGGGAGACCCAGTACTTC.

The rearrangement joins TRBV10-3 to TRBJ2-3, with 9 nucleotides matching TRBD1. After removal of 6 bases from V and 3 bases from J, the junction contained 4 bases not matched to a gene. In germline, CDR1 is ENHRY, CDR2 SYGVKD. The CDR3 is 14 amino acids. CDR3 coding DNA: TGTGCCATCAGGGACAGGGGCCGGACAGATACGCAGTATTTT. Translation gives CAIRDRGRTDTQYF.

V usage is TRBV6-1 and J usage is TRBJ2-5; D uncertain. Germline V gives CDR1 MNHNS, CDR2 SASEGT. V lost 2 bases and J lost 5, with 3 bases in between. The CDR3 length is 11 residues. The CDR3 sequence is CASSEFETQYF. The CDR3 nucleotides are TGTGCCAGCAGTGAATTTGAGACCCAGTACTTC.

The chain joins TRBV13 to TRBJ2-7, with D tentatively TRBD2 (6 bases). The CDR3 consists of 16 residues. Germline CDR1 is PRHDT and CDR2 is FYEKMQ (reference sequence). The germline V and J ends were trimmed by 1 base and 2 bases, with 15 bases remaining between them. Here the CDR3 DNA reads TGTGCCAGCAGCTTAGCCGGAGGGGACCGCCCCTACGAGCAGTACTTC. Translated: CASSLAGGDRPYEQYF.

The chain has TRBV7-9 and TRBJ2-2; 8 bases map to TRBD2. The V gene end was trimmed by 0 bases and the J gene end by 5 bases; junction bases not matched to a gene: 5. The germline CDR1 and CDR2 sequences are SEHNR and FQNEAQ (reference sequence). The CDR3 runs 16 residues. The CDR3 nucleotides are TGTGCCAGCAGCTTAGCGACAGCGGGAGTAACCGGGGAGCTGTTTTTT. The encoded protein is CASSLATAGVTGELFF. Looking up the rest from reference TRBV7-9 and TRBJ2-2 gives the full variable domain: DTGVSQNPRHKITKRGQNVTFRCDPISEHNRLYWYRQTLGQGPEFLTYFQNEAQLEKSRLLSDRFSAERPKGSFSTLEIQRTEQGDSAMYLCASSLATAGVTGELFFGEGSRLTVL.

This chain connects TRBV29-1 to TRBJ2-3; no definite D call. Trimming removed 8 bases from V and 1 base from J, with 13 bases in between. From germline, CDR1 is SQVTM and CDR2 ANQGSEA. This CDR3 is built from 13 residues. The CDR3 sequence is CSPWALGTDTQYF. CDR3 nucleotide sequence: TGCAGCCCGTGGGCATTGGGCACAGATACGCAGTATTTT.

V is TRBV30 and J is TRBJ2-5, with no clear D. V dropped 1 base and J dropped 1 base, with 10 bases sitting between them. The CDR3 runs 14 residues. Germline V lookup: CDR1 GTSNPN, CDR2 SVGIG (reference sequence). CDR3: CAWSALDLQETQYF. In DNA, the CDR3 is TGTGCCTGGAGTGCCCTGGACCTCCAAGAGACCCAGTACTTC.

The chain is built from TRBV7-6 and TRBJ2-7; no definite D call. The CDR3 length is 14 residues. V was trimmed by 5 bases and J by 0 bases, leaving 11 bases between them. CDR1 is SGHVS, CDR2 FNYEAQ, per germline. The CDR3 spells CASSPLVGSYEQYF. The CDR3 DNA is TGTGCCAGCAGCCCATTAGTAGGCTCCTACGAGCAGTACTTC.

This clone has only one observation. J is TRBJ1-5 and V is TRBV28; 9 positions agree with TRBD1. Germline CDR1 reads MDHEN; CDR2 reads SYDVKM. This CDR3 has 17 amino acids. The V gene end was trimmed by 7 bases and the J gene end by 3 bases; junction bases not matched to a gene: 13. The CDR3 bases are TGTGCCAGCATCCCCGTCCGGGACAGGGTCTCCAATCAGCCCCAGCATTTT. It encodes CASIPVRDRVSNQPQHF.

Worth noting for this clone: The sample has other DNA sequences that encode this CDR3 too. The chain has TRBV5-1 and TRBJ2-7; 8 positions match TRBD2. V gave up 0 bases and J gave up 3 bases; unmatched junction bases: 5. The CDR3 totals 15 residues. Germline CDR1 reads SGHRS; CDR2 reads YFSETQ. The CDR3 nucleotides read TGCGCCAGCAGCTTGGTGGCGGGAGGACGCTACGAGCAGTACTTC. The encoded protein is CASSLVAGGRYEQYF.